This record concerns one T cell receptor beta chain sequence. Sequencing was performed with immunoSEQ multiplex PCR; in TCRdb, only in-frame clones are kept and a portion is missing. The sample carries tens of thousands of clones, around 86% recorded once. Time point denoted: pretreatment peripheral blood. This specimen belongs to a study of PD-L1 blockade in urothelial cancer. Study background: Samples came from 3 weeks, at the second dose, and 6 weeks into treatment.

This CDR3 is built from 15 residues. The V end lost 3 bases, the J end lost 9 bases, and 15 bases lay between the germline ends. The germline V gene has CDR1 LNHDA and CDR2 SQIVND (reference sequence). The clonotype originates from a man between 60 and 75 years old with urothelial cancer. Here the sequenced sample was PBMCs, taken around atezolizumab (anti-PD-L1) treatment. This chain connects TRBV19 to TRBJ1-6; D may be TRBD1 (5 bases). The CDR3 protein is CASSIGRQQVSPLHF. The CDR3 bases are TGTGCCAGTAGTATTGGCCGACAGCAGGTTTCACCCCTCCACTTT.